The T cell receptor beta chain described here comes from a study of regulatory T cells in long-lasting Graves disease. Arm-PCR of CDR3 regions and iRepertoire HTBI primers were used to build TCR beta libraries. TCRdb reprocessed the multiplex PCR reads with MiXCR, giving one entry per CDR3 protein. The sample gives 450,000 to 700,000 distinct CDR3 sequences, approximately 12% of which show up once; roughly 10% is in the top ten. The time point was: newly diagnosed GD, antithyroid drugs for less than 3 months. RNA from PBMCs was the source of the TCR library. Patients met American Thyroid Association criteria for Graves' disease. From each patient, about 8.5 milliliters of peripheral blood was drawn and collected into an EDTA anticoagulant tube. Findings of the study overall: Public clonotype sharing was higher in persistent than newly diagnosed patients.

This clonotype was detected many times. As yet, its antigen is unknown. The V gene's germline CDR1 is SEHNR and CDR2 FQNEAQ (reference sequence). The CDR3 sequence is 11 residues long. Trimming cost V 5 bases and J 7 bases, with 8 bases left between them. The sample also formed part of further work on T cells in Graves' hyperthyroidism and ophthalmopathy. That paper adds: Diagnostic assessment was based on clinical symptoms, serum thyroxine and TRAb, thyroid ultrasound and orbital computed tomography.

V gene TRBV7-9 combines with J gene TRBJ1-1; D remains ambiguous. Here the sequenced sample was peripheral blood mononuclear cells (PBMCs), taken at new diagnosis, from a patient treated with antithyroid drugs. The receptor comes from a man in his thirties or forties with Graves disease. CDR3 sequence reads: CASSDISEAFF. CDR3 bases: TGTGCCAGCAGCGATATCAGTGAAGCTTTCTTT.